The 22 T cell receptor beta chains given below trace back to one sample, sequenced in a study of blood T cell repertoires in COVID-19. Profiling relied on immunoSEQ multiplex PCR, and the TCRdb table lists in-frame clones only, not all of them. The sample lists some 350,000 clones, approximately 88% occurring once. Source material: PBMCs or T cells enriched from blood (not recorded which). These receptors originate from a man under 40 who had recovered from COVID-19.

The chain recombines TRBV5-1 with TRBJ2-3, with D perhaps matching TRBD1 (5 bases). Trimming pared 2 bases from V and 5 bases from J, leaving 12 bases between. Germline V gene lookup returns CDR1 SGHRS and CDR2 YFSETQ. The CDR3 is 14 amino acids. This CDR3 is CASSLQDVRDTQYF. The CDR3 DNA is TGCGCCAGCAGCTTACAGGACGTCCGAGATACGCAGTATTTT.

The chain employs TRBV7-8 and TRBJ2-5; 8 bases align to TRBD2. V dropped 5 bases and J dropped 5; count of bases not matched to a gene: 7. This CDR3 has 14 residues. The germline CDR1 and CDR2 sequences are SGHVS and FQNEAQ. CDR3 bases: TGTGCCAGCAGCGGTAGCGGGACTAGGGAGACCCAGTACTTC. Its protein product is CASSGSGTRETQYF. Filled out from reference TRBV7-8 and TRBJ2-5, the complete variable domain reads GAGVSQSPRYKVAKRGQDVALRCDPISGHVSLFWYQQALGQGPEFLTYFQNEAQLDKSGLPSDRFFAERPEGSVSTLKIQRTQQEDSAVYLCASSGSGTRETQYFGPGTRLLVL.

CDR3 coding DNA: TGTGCCAGCAGGGAACTCGGGTCGGGTAATTCACCCCTCCACTTT. Translating gives CASRELGSGNSPLHF. The chain recombines TRBV5-4 with TRBJ1-6; D is undetermined. This CDR3 region has 15 residues. Trimming took 5 bases from V and 6 from J, leaving 15 bases between them. Per germline, CDR1 SGHNT and CDR2 YYREEE (reference sequence).

CDR3 residues: CASSQGTGGVYEKLFF. The CDR3 nucleotides read TGTGCCAGCTCACAGGGGACAGGGGGCGTTTATGAAAAACTGTTTTTT. The gene calls are TRBV18 and TRBJ1-4; 12 bases agree with TRBD1. V gave up 4 bases and J gave up 6 bases; unmatched junction bases: 6. This CDR3 contains 16 residues. Germline V gives CDR1 KGHSH, CDR2 LQKENI.

The genes are TRBV7-3 and TRBJ2-2, with D possibly being TRBD1 (6 bases). V was pared by 5 bases and J by 8 bases, with 15 bases between. The CDR3 is made up of 14 amino acids. Looked up from germline, CDR1 is SGHTA and CDR2 is FQGTGA. CDR3 in amino acids: CASSPPGVSGELFF. The CDR3 coding sequence is TGTGCCAGCAGCCCACCAGGGGTTTCTGGGGAGCTGTTTTTT. The full variable domain, its missing parts supplied by reference TRBV7-3 and TRBJ2-2, is GAGVSQTPSNKVTEKGKYVELRCDPISGHTALYWYRQSLGQGPEFLIYFQGTGAADDSGLPNDRFFAVRPEGSVSTLKIQRTERGDSAVYLCASSPPGVSGELFFGEGSRLTVL.

The genes are TRBV3-1 (or the pseudogene TRBV3-2) and TRBJ2-7, with 7 bases lining up with TRBD1. With 4 bases clipped from V and 6 bases from J, the junction kept 15 bases outside the gene matches. The length of the CDR3 is 16 residues. Germline-derived CDR1 and CDR2 are LGHDT and YNNKEL (reference sequence). This chain's CDR3 is CASSRQSERGLVEQYF. In DNA, the CDR3 is TGTGCCAGCAGCCGGCAAAGCGAGAGGGGGCTCGTCGAGCAGTACTTC.

The rearrangement links TRBV27 to TRBJ1-2; possibly TRBD1 for D (5 bases). This CDR3 has 12 amino acids. Germline CDR1 is MNHEY and CDR2 is SMNVEV (reference sequence). V was clipped by 11 bases and J by 2 bases, with 12 bases between them. Here the CDR3 DNA reads TGTGCCCTCCGGGGGGTGAACTATGGCTACACCTTC. Translation: CALRGVNYGYTF.

The CDR3: CASSFGLAGANEQFF. The DNA for the CDR3 is TGTGCCAGCAGCTTTGGACTAGCGGGGGCCAATGAGCAGTTCTTC. The chain joins TRBV5-8 to TRBJ2-1, with 13 bases aligning to TRBD2. From germline, CDR1 is SGHTS and CDR2 YDEGEE. The CDR3 consists of 15 residues. V trimming: 2 bases; J trimming: 6 bases; junction bases outside the gene matches: 2.

The chain joins TRBV6-5 to TRBJ1-1, with D perhaps TRBD1 (6 bases). The germline V gene has CDR1 MNHEY and CDR2 SVGAGI. The CDR3 covers 13 residues. The V gene lost 5 bases and the J gene lost 1 base, with 8 bases spanning the gap. The CDR3 protein is CASSQQGNTEAFF. As DNA, the CDR3 is TGTGCCAGCAGTCAACAGGGGAACACTGAAGCTTTCTTT.

This chain joins TRBV15 and TRBJ2-5; 8 bases line up with TRBD2. CDR1 LNHNV and CDR2 YYDKDF come from the germline V gene (reference sequence). CDR3 length equals 14 residues. The ends lost 1 base at V and 5 bases at J; junction bases unmatched: 3. Here the CDR3 reads CATSRAGGYETQYF. CDR3 nucleotides: TGTGCCACCAGCAGAGCGGGGGGGTACGAGACCCAGTACTTC.

The rearrangement links TRBV28 to TRBJ2-7; D not certain. Germline V gene data show CDR1 as MDHEN and CDR2 as SYDVKM. This CDR3 has 13 residues. V gave up 1 base and J gave up 3 bases, with 7 bases separating them. The CDR3 is CASSLFGYYEQYF. In DNA, the CDR3 is TGTGCCAGCAGTTTATTCGGTTACTACGAGCAGTACTTC.

The gene calls are TRBV10-3 and TRBJ1-3; 9 nucleotides agree with TRBD1. CDR1 is ENHRY and CDR2 is SYGVKD in the germline V gene. J gave up 5 bases and V 10 bases, and 18 bases lay outside the gene matches. The CDR3 extends over 17 amino acids. CDR3 sequence: CATRETGGEVLRNTIYF. CDR3 coding DNA: TGTGCCACTCGAGAAACAGGGGGCGAGGTTCTAAGAAACACCATATATTTT.

The genes are TRBV28 and TRBJ2-5; D possibly corresponds to TRBD1 (6 bases). The CDR3 is made up of 14 amino acids. From germline, CDR1 is MDHEN and CDR2 SYDVKM. Between the trimmed V and J ends, which lost 4 bases and 1 base, there was a span of 10 bases. CDR3 coding DNA: TGTGCCAGCAGTTCCGGACAGCCCCAAGAGACCCAGTACTTC. Translation: CASSSGQPQETQYF.

This rearrangement joins TRBV14 to TRBJ2-7; 7 positions match TRBD1. CDR1 and CDR2 (germline): SGHDN, FVKESK. With V trimmed by 5 bases and J by 3 bases, 10 bases remained unmatched. The length of the CDR3 is 15 residues. CDR3 bases: TGTGCCAGCAGCGAGGGGGCTCAGACTGGCTACGAGCAGTACTTC. Protein product: CASSEGAQTGYEQYF.

The rearrangement joins TRBV19 to TRBJ1-1; D is unresolved. With 7 bases removed from V and 7 bases from J, the gap between germline ends came to 16 bases. This CDR3 has 13 residues. From germline, CDR1 is LNHDA and CDR2 SQIVND (reference sequence). The CDR3 loop reads CASTGFPRGEAFF. DNA of the CDR3: TGTGCCAGTACTGGGTTCCCGCGGGGTGAAGCTTTCTTT.

This clone occurred once. The J gene is TRBJ2-7, the V gene TRBV19; 7 bases map to TRBD1. The CDR3 consists of 14 residues. Germline lookup yields CDR1 LNHDA and CDR2 SQIVND (reference sequence). The V segment lost 6 bases and the J segment 0 bases; nucleotides outside the gene matches: 5. CDR3: CASSGRDSSYEQYF. The CDR3, as DNA: TGTGCCAGTAGCGGCCGGGACAGCTCCTACGAGCAGTACTTC.

V gene TRBV19 combines with J gene TRBJ1-5; D remains ambiguous. The CDR3 sequence is 15 residues long. V shed 4 bases and J shed 6 bases, with 16 bases lying between them. Per germline, CDR1 LNHDA and CDR2 SQIVND (reference sequence). This CDR3 is CASSRYRAAGQPQHF. For the CDR3, the DNA is TGTGCCAGTAGTAGGTATCGGGCCGCGGGTCAGCCCCAGCATTTT.

V and J are TRBV30 and TRBJ1-1, with D hard to call. The germline CDR1 and CDR2 sequences are GTSNPN and SVGIG (reference sequence). The CDR3 spans 12 residues. V was trimmed by 5 bases and J by 0 bases, leaving 7 bases between them. The CDR3: CAWWPLNTEAFF. CDR3 coding DNA: TGTGCCTGGTGGCCCCTGAACACTGAAGCTTTCTTT. The full variable domain, completed using reference TRBV30 and TRBJ1-1, is SQTIHQWPATLVQPVGSPLSLECTVEGTSNPNLYWYRQAAGRGLQLLFYSVGIGQISSEVPQNLSASRPQDRQFILSSKKLLLSDSGFYLCAWWPLNTEAFFGQGTRLTVV.

The CDR3 DNA is TGCGCCAGCAGCGGCGACAGGCATGAAAAACTGTTTTTT. This sequence encodes CASSGDRHEKLFF. The rearrangement uses TRBV5-1 and TRBJ1-4, with a tentative D call TRBD1 (6 bases). The germline V and J ends were trimmed by 4 bases and 6 bases, with 10 bases remaining between them. Per the germline V gene, CDR1 is SGHRS and CDR2 is YFSETQ. CDR3 size: 13 residues.

The J gene is TRBJ1-3, the V gene TRBV9; D is ambiguous. CDR3 size: 17 residues. V was cut by 0 bases and J by 0 bases, with 13 bases left in between. In germline, CDR1 is SGDLS, CDR2 YYNGEE. In nucleotides, the CDR3 is TGTGCCAGCAGCGTAGAGTGGCGGCTGAGCTCTGGAAACACCATATATTTT. Protein sequence: CASSVEWRLSSGNTIYF.

The V and J genes are TRBV30 and TRBJ1-2; the D gene is possibly TRBD1 (5 bases). This CDR3 comprises 11 residues. The V and J ends lost 8 bases and 8 bases respectively, with 15 bases between them. Germline CDR1 and CDR2: GTSNPN and SVGIG (reference sequence). CDR3 sequence: CAGTGGGGYTF. CDR3 DNA: TGTGCCGGGACGGGTGGAGGGGGCTACACCTTC.

The rearrangement joins TRBV13 to TRBJ1-2, with unresolved D. V lost 0 bases and J lost 6, with 8 bases in between. This CDR3 is built from 13 residues. The germline V gene encodes CDR1 PRHDT and CDR2 FYEKMQ (reference sequence). The DNA for the CDR3 is TGTGCCAGCAGCTTAGGACGGAGAGATGGCTACACCTTC. Residues: CASSLGRRDGYTF.